The clone carrying this T cell receptor beta chain has at least ten counts. Its target is not known. Library preparation (for TCRbeta) was performed with unique molecular identifiers. Each CDR3 protein is one row after TCRdb ran MiXCR on the PCR reads. The table lists 350,000 to 500,000 distinct CDR3 sequences, roughly 44% of them singletons. With V trimmed by 2 bases and J by 15 bases, 6 bases remained unmatched. The CDR3 spans 12 residues. Germline loops: CDR1 SGHTA, CDR2 FQGNSA. This specimen comes from a study of T-cell reconstitution after alpha-beta-depleted transplantation in children. General study findings and limits: In some patients, recipient T cells and intrathymic progenitors surviving conditioning explained high day-60 diversity.

The rearrangement links TRBV7-2 to TRBJ2-1; the match to TRBD2 covers 8 bases. The sequence was obtained from a girl aged 2 to 10 with aplastic anemia, due to receive a stem cell transplant. Sequenced material: PBMCs, taken before TCRalphabeta/CD19-depleted stem cell transplant. CDR3 bases: TGTGCCAGCAGCTTAATTAGGACTAGCCTGTTCTTC. Translating it yields CASSLIRTSLFF.